The table lists the clone carrying this T cell receptor beta chain with many counts. Per the germline V gene, CDR1 is MDHEN and CDR2 is SYDVKM. The trim removed 7 bases at V and 2 bases at J, leaving 8 bases unmatched. The CDR3 totals 16 residues. TCR beta CDR3 regions were amplified from RNA transcripts. First-round RT-PCR targeting the TCR CDR3 was performed with the HTBI primer set. TCRdb reprocessed the multiplex PCR reads via MiXCR and lists one record per CDR3 protein. Of about 570,000 distinct CDR3 sequences in the sample, 11% to 15% were seen once. The data stem from a study of T cells in Graves' hyperthyroidism and ophthalmopathy.

V usage is TRBV28 and J usage is TRBJ2-5; 12 nucleotides agree with TRBD2. The material sequenced was blood. This TCR came from a woman between 40 and 50 years old with Graves' hyperthyroidism. CDR3 protein: CASNTRLAGEQETQYF. CDR3 DNA sequence: TGTGCCAGCAACACCAGACTAGCGGGAGAACAAGAGACCCAGTACTTC.